The entry that follows covers one T cell receptor beta chain sequence. Its matching antigen is unknown. The source of the sample is a study of cytomegalovirus exposure and HLA in healthy donors. Study-level points and caveats: Among TCR beta chains, those listed as cytomegalovirus-associated numbered some 160. A missense variant in DCLRE1C was later tied to TCR beta V- and J-gene trimming. Several top significant clusters appeared, in a later analysis, to be linked to common viral pathogens. Later work associated roughly 17,000 TCR beta sequences with HLA alleles at 0.05 false discovery rate.

Trimming took off 0 bases at V and 3 bases at J, with 9 bases between the two ends. The CDR3 spans 14 residues. The germline V gene has CDR1 SGDLS and CDR2 YYNGEE. The PCR used 60 Vbeta and 13 Jbeta primers. The assay was immunoSEQ multiplex PCR, and TCRdb's table has in-frame clones only and misses some. The data contain approximately 200,000 clones, under 90% of them seen just once; the ten biggest clones take up 1% to 1.5%. The chain is built from TRBV9 and TRBJ2-5; D remains ambiguous. This TCR derives from a human donor in good health. The sample consisted of PBMCs. CDR3 DNA: TGTGCCAGCAGCGTAGGGTTCGGAGAAGAGACCCAGTACTTC. Residues: CASSVGFGEETQYF.